This T cell receptor beta chain was captured in a study of blood T cell repertoires in COVID-19. Only in-frame clones appear in the TCRdb table, and some are missing; sequencing was by immunoSEQ multiplex PCR. The repertoire has a few hundred thousand clones, 80% to 90% of them found once; the top ten carry 10%. This clonotype was sampled from a woman younger than 35 who had recovered from COVID-19. Input material: PBMCs or T cells enriched from blood (not recorded which).

The CDR3 bases are TGTGCCATCAGCCCGGGACAGGGAGGTAGCTCCTACGAGCAGTACTTC. Translation: CAISPGQGGSSYEQYF. J is TRBJ2-7 and V is TRBV10-3, with 9 nucleotides matching TRBD1. CDR3 length: 16 amino acids. The germline V gene encodes CDR1 ENHRY and CDR2 SYGVKD. Germline trimming cut 6 bases from V and 0 bases from J; bases unmatched to any gene: 9.